The 27 T cell receptor beta chains listed next were all sequenced from one sample in a study of blood T cell repertoires in COVID-19. The protocol was immunoSEQ multiplex PCR, while the TCRdb copy is restricted to in-frame clones and leaves out a portion. This table holds tens of thousands of clones, roughly 89% found once. What was sequenced was peripheral blood. The receptors here all came from a woman in her sixties or seventies with COVID-19, enrolled during active disease.

This rearrangement joins TRBV29-1 to TRBJ2-7; D possibly corresponds to TRBD2 (6 bases). Germline values: CDR1 SQVTM, CDR2 ANQGSEA. The V end lost 3 bases, the J end lost 1 base, and 10 bases lay between the germline ends. The length of the CDR3 is 13 residues. CDR3 amino acids: CSVDYGSSYEQYF. The CDR3 nucleotides are TGCAGCGTTGATTACGGGAGTTCCTACGAGCAGTACTTC.

This chain connects TRBV12-3 or TRBV12-4 to TRBJ2-2, with TRBD2 matching over 8 bases. This CDR3 is 13 amino acids long. V gave up 5 bases and J gave up 6 bases; unmatched junction bases: 2. The DNA of the CDR3 is TGTGCCAGCAGTAAAGCGGGAGCCGGGGAGCTGTTTTTT. Amino acids: CASSKAGAGELFF.

This clone came up once. V usage is TRBV27 and J usage is TRBJ2-1, with 7 bases aligning to TRBD2. CDR1 is MNHEY and CDR2 is SMNVEV in the germline V gene (reference sequence). This CDR3 spans 13 amino acids. The J segment lost 7 bases and the V segment lost 3 bases, leaving 3 bases of the junction unmatched. For the CDR3, the DNA is TGTGCCAGCAGTTTTACTAGCGCGAATGAGCAGTTCTTC. It encodes CASSFTSANEQFF.

This clone has a single count. The gene calls are TRBV19 and TRBJ2-1, with 9 bases identical to TRBD2. Germline V CDR1 and CDR2: LNHDA, SQIVND (reference sequence). This CDR3 spans 22 amino acids. J gave up 0 bases and V 3 bases, and 21 bases lay outside the gene matches. The CDR3: CASSMEWFGGRALGGSYNEQFF. The DNA of the CDR3 is TGTGCCAGTAGTATGGAGTGGTTCGGCGGGAGGGCTTTAGGTGGCTCCTACAATGAGCAGTTCTTC.

This clone was found a few times. This chain connects TRBV3-1 (or the pseudogene TRBV3-2) to TRBJ2-7; D might be TRBD2 (6 bases). The CDR3 extends over 17 amino acids. V gave up 5 bases and J gave up 3 bases, with 23 bases separating them. Germline values: CDR1 LGHDT, CDR2 YNNKEL (reference sequence). This chain's CDR3 is CASSAGKTGTSIYEQYF. In DNA, the CDR3 is TGTGCCAGCAGCGCCGGAAAGACCGGGACTTCCATCTACGAGCAGTACTTC.

The table lists this clone with a count of one. The J gene is TRBJ1-3, the V gene TRBV6-4, with TRBD1 identical over 9 bases. V lost 3 bases and J lost 4; bases outside the gene matches: 7. CDR3 length: 16 residues. Germline loops: CDR1 MRHNA, CDR2 SNTAGT. CDR3 amino acids: CASSDYRGRSGNTIYF. The CDR3 nucleotides are TGTGCCAGCAGTGATTACAGGGGGCGATCGGGAAACACCATATATTTT.

This CDR3 is CASRQTSGLTYEQYF. Written as DNA, the CDR3 is TGTGCCAGCAGACAGACTAGCGGGCTTACCTACGAGCAGTACTTC. J is TRBJ2-7 and V is TRBV6-5; 10 positions match TRBD2. The CDR3 extends over 15 amino acids. Unmatched junction bases numbered 7, after V lost 6 bases and J lost 2 bases. Germline V lookup: CDR1 MNHEY, CDR2 SVGAGI.

The gene calls are TRBV30 and TRBJ1-5; 7 bases map to TRBD1. With V trimmed by 0 bases and J by 4 bases, 3 bases remained unmatched. The germline CDR1 and CDR2 sequences are GTSNPN and SVGIG (reference sequence). The CDR3 runs to 14 residues. CDR3 loop: CAWSVQGTNQPQHF. CDR3 DNA: TGTGCCTGGAGTGTACAGGGGACAAATCAGCCCCAGCATTTT.

The chain uses TRBV2 and TRBJ2-2; weak D call: TRBD2 (6 bases). V was trimmed by 5 bases and J by 5 bases, leaving 24 bases between them. CDR1 and CDR2 from the germline V gene are SNHLY and FYNNEI. The CDR3 loop spans 18 amino acids. In DNA form, the CDR3 reads TGTGCCAGCAGTACCCTCGTGGGGGGACCCTCGGGAACCGGGGAGCTGTTTTTT. Translating it yields CASSTLVGGPSGTGELFF.

The chain links TRBV19 to TRBJ1-2, with 8 bases aligning to TRBD1. This CDR3 is built from 14 residues. Trimming cost V 6 bases and J 5 bases; bases outside gene matches: 8. Germline values: CDR1 LNHDA, CDR2 SQIVND (reference sequence). The DNA for the CDR3 is TGTGCCAGTAGGAGCCGGACAGGGTGGTATGGCTACACCTTC. Translation: CASRSRTGWYGYTF.

This chain joins TRBV10-2 and TRBJ2-3; 10 nucleotides line up with TRBD2. Germline trimming cut 5 bases from V and 4 bases from J; bases unmatched to any gene: 6. Germline CDR1 WSHSY, CDR2 SAAADI. The CDR3 length is 15 residues. This chain's CDR3 is CASSLAGAGADTQYF. The CDR3 nucleotides read TGCGCCAGCAGTCTAGCGGGAGCGGGTGCAGATACGCAGTATTTT.

V and J are TRBV6-5 and TRBJ1-5; TRBD1 matches 8 bases. The CDR3 totals 13 residues. The ends lost 8 bases at V and 4 bases at J; junction bases unmatched: 4. The germline CDR1 and CDR2 sequences are MNHEY and SVGAGI. The CDR3 region has the DNA TGTGCCAGCGGGACAGGCCGTAATCAGCCCCAGCATTTT. It translates to CASGTGRNQPQHF.

J is TRBJ1-1 and V is TRBV18, with 7 bases identical to TRBD1. Trimming took 4 bases from V and 4 from J; bases not matched to a gene: 6. Germline V CDR1 and CDR2: KGHSH, LQKENI. The CDR3 extends over 14 amino acids. CDR3 region: CASSRDREGTEAFF. The CDR3 bases are TGTGCCAGCTCACGAGACAGGGAAGGCACTGAAGCTTTCTTT.

The chain combines TRBV7-2 with TRBJ2-7; 14 bases agree with TRBD2. Germline CDR1 SGHTA, CDR2 FQGNSA. CDR3 length: 15 residues. V lost 4 bases and J lost 4; bases outside the gene matches: 3. The CDR3 is CASSSRLAGGYEQYF. The CDR3, as DNA: TGTGCCAGCAGCTCCAGACTAGCGGGAGGGTACGAGCAGTACTTC.

V and J are TRBV9 and TRBJ1-1, with a possible D match to TRBD1 (5 bases). CDR1 is SGDLS and CDR2 is YYNGEE in the germline V gene. CDR3 length: 14 residues. V shed 4 bases and J shed 1 base, with 11 bases lying between them. This CDR3 is CASSPAGGNTEAFF. CDR3 bases: TGTGCCAGCAGCCCCGCGGGGGGGAACACTGAAGCTTTCTTT. Filled out from reference TRBV9 and TRBJ1-1, the complete variable domain reads DSGVTQTPKHLITATGQRVTLRCSPRSGDLSVYWYQQSLDQGLQFLIQYYNGEERAKGNILERFSAQQFPDLHSELNLSSLELGDSALYFCASSPAGGNTEAFFGQGTRLTVV.

The chain has TRBV28 and TRBJ2-1, with D maybe TRBD2 (6 bases). V shed 5 bases and J shed 9 bases, with 11 bases lying between them. Germline-derived CDR1 and CDR2 are MDHEN and SYDVKM. This CDR3 comprises 12 residues. For the CDR3, the DNA is TGTGCCAGCAGTCGACTAGTCAGTGAGCAGTTCTTC. Translated, it gives CASSRLVSEQFF.

V usage is TRBV18 and J usage is TRBJ2-1; 7 nucleotides match TRBD2. Germline assignment: CDR1 KGHSH and CDR2 LQKENI. V trimming: 3 bases; J trimming: 6 bases; junction bases outside the gene matches: 14. This CDR3 comprises 17 residues. CDR3 nucleotide sequence: TGTGCCAGCTCACCTCTTGCGGGAGTTAGGGTGAGCAATGAGCAGTTCTTC. Translated, it gives CASSPLAGVRVSNEQFF. Full variable domain (remainder filled in from reference TRBV18 and TRBJ2-1): NAGVMQNPRHLVRRRGQEARLRCSPMKGHSHVYWYRQLPEEGLKFMVYLQKENIIDESGMPKERFSAEFPKEGPSILRIQQVVRGDSAAYFCASSPLAGVRVSNEQFFGPGTRLTVL.

J is TRBJ2-7 and V is TRBV3-1 (or the pseudogene TRBV3-2); no firm D call. The V gene lost 1 base and the J gene lost 0 bases, with 10 bases spanning the gap. Germline CDR1 is LGHDT and CDR2 is YNNKEL (reference sequence). The CDR3 is 15 amino acids. CDR3 sequence (DNA): TGTGCCAGCAGCCAAGGAGGTGCGACCTCCTACGAGCAGTACTTC. Residues: CASSQGGATSYEQYF.

The CDR3 region has the DNA TGTGCCAGCAGCCCGGGACAGGGGCCGCTAGCCAAAAACATTCAGTACTTC. Translated: CASSPGQGPLAKNIQYF. V is TRBV7-9 and J is TRBJ2-4; 10 bases agree with TRBD1. The V segment lost 5 bases and the J segment 0 bases; nucleotides outside the gene matches: 7. Germline CDR1 SEHNR, CDR2 FQNEAQ (reference sequence). The CDR3 consists of 17 residues.

The V and J genes are TRBV28 and TRBJ2-1, with 10 bases that match TRBD2. Per germline, CDR1 MDHEN and CDR2 SYDVKM. The CDR3 is made up of 18 amino acids. The ends lost 1 base at V and 5 bases at J; junction bases unmatched: 11. The CDR3, as DNA: TGTGCCAGCAGTTTATTTTCCAGTCTAAGCGGGAGGGACAATGAGCAGTTCTTC. Residues: CASSLFSSLSGRDNEQFF.

CDR3 sequence (DNA): TGTGCCAGCAAATCGGGGGACCAGCCCCAGCATTTT. Protein: CASKSGDQPQHF. This sequence joins TRBV12-3 or TRBV12-4 and TRBJ1-5; a weak D match, TRBD1 (5 bases). The CDR3 is made up of 12 amino acids. V gave up 7 bases and J gave up 7 bases, with 11 bases separating them.

The genes are TRBV7-2 and TRBJ2-4; D perhaps matches TRBD2 (7 bases). With 7 bases removed from V and 7 bases from J, the gap between germline ends came to 20 bases. The CDR3 runs to 15 residues. Germline values: CDR1 SGHTA, CDR2 FQGNSA. CDR3 loop: CASNKGGGNANIQYF. CDR3 coding DNA: TGTGCCAGCAACAAAGGGGGGGGCAACGCGAACATTCAGTACTTC.

CDR3 sequence (DNA): TGTGCCAGCAGCGGAACAGGGCGTGAGCAGTTCTTC. Translating gives CASSGTGREQFF. V usage is TRBV11-3 and J usage is TRBJ2-1, with TRBD1 as a possible D gene (6 bases). Germline CDR1 SGHNT, CDR2 YENEEA. This CDR3 is built from 12 residues. With 5 bases removed from V and 9 bases from J, the gap between germline ends came to 11 bases.

The CDR3 DNA follows: TGTGCCAGCAGTTACGGGCAGGGTGGTGAAAAACTGTTTTTT. Its translation is CASSYGQGGEKLFF. The genes are TRBV6-6 and TRBJ1-4; maybe TRBD1 (5 bases). The CDR3 consists of 14 residues. CDR1 and CDR2 from the germline V gene are MNHNY and SVGAGI (reference sequence). The germline V and J ends were trimmed by 2 bases and 7 bases, with 11 bases remaining between them.

The CDR3 reads CASSHGERQETQYF. The CDR3, as DNA: TGTGCCAGCAGCCATGGGGAGCGTCAAGAGACCCAGTACTTC. The chain is built from TRBV5-4 and TRBJ2-5, with D possibly matching TRBD2 (5 bases). From germline, CDR1 is SGHNT and CDR2 YYREEE (reference sequence). Trimming stripped 4 bases from V and 2 bases from J, with 12 bases between. The length of the CDR3 is 14 residues. Filled out from reference TRBV5-4 and TRBJ2-5, the complete variable domain reads ETGVTQSPTHLIKTRGQQVTLRCSSQSGHNTVSWYQQALGQGPQFIFQYYREEENGRGNFPPRFSGLQFPNYSSELNVNALELDDSALYLCASSHGERQETQYFGPGTRLLVL.

The rearrangement links TRBV28 to TRBJ2-1; 9 nucleotides agree with TRBD2. Germline V CDR1 and CDR2: MDHEN, SYDVKM. V was pared by 5 bases and J by 4 bases, with 9 bases of the junction left unmatched. This CDR3 comprises 16 residues. The CDR3 here is CASSVSGSGVYNEQFF. Here the CDR3 DNA reads TGTGCCAGCAGTGTTAGCGGGAGTGGGGTTTACAATGAGCAGTTCTTC.

This chain joins TRBV6-5 and TRBJ2-1, with 10 bases identical to TRBD1. Germline loops: CDR1 MNHEY, CDR2 SVGAGI. CDR3 length: 15 residues. Trimming at V came to 7 bases and at J to 7 bases, leaving 10 bases not matched to a gene. DNA for the CDR3: TGTGCCAGCAACCTGGGACAGGGGTTGGCGAATGAGCAGTTCTTC. Amino acids: CASNLGQGLANEQFF.